This paragraph reports one T cell receptor (beta chain). Its specificity is not known. The CDR3 is made up of 13 amino acids. V lost 3 bases, J lost 4 bases, and 9 bases lay in between. CDR1 and CDR2 from the germline V gene are LGHNT and FRNRAP. This sample stems from a study of cytomegalovirus exposure and HLA in healthy donors. Findings of the study overall: Later examination showed HLA-associated TCR beta chains had greater clonal expansion than equally common others. The presence/absence work took it that sequencing depth was about the same across donors.

PCR used 60 Vbeta primers and 13 Jbeta primers. Here immunoSEQ multiplex PCR was the method, and the copy in TCRdb shows in-frame clones only, minus some. The data show roughly 98,000 clones, around 73% seen once. V usage is TRBV12-5 and J usage is TRBJ1-1; the D is unclear. This sequence originates from a man aged 35 to 55 in good health and CMV-seronegative. Sample: PBMCs. CDR3 nucleotide sequence: TGTGCTAGTGGTTTCGGACTAGGCACTGAAGCTTTCTTT. Translation gives CASGFGLGTEAFF. The whole variable domain, remainder taken from reference TRBV12-5 and TRBJ1-1, is DARVTQTPRHKVTEMGQEVTMRCQPILGHNTVFWYRQTMMQGLELLAYFRNRAPLDDSGMPKDRFSAEMPDATLATLKIQPSEPRDSAVYFCASGFGLGTEAFFGQGTRLTVV.